A single TCR beta chain is shown here with its context. As yet, its antigen is unknown. Profiling relied on immunoSEQ multiplex PCR, and the TCRdb table lists in-frame clones only, not all of them. Of about 180,000 clones in the sample, 80% to 95% were seen once. The entry originates in a study of T cell responses to AZD1222 COVID-19 vaccine. General study results and limits: Only a handful of AZD1222 recipients, more than five in all, had baseline seropositivity. Spike-spanning, vaccine-associated CD4 TCRs were dominant at 160-218 and 743-854.

CDR1 LNHDA and CDR2 SQIVND come from the germline V gene (reference sequence). The CDR3 runs to 14 residues. V shed 1 base and J shed 4 bases, with 10 bases lying between them. The source is an adult who received the MenACWY meningococcal vaccine as a control. This rearrangement joins TRBV19 to TRBJ1-2; the D is unclear. The specimen was peripheral blood, collected 28 days after the second dose of the MenACWY control vaccine. CDR3 sequence reads: CASSIGSGSYGYTF. The CDR3 bases are TGTGCCAGTAGTATAGGTTCGGGATCCTATGGCTACACCTTC.